The 10 T cell receptor beta chains listed next were all sequenced from one sample in a study of T cells in Graves' hyperthyroidism and ophthalmopathy (dated by TCRdb to between 2018 and 2020). Libraries were prepared through multiplex PCR. The sequencer listed for this sample is Illumina HiSeq 2000. Amplification of TCR beta CDR3 regions was carried out from RNA transcripts. For the first round of RT-PCR on the TCR CDR3, the HTBI primer set was used together with the Qiagen OneStep RT-PCR kit. TCRdb itself trimmed the public reads at Q25 with fastp, ran MiXCR and retained productive beta chains. Each CDR3 protein appears once, grouped with its most common genes and DNA. For this sample there are 400,000 to 550,000 distinct CDR3 sequences; 24% appear just once. The biggest ten clones account for 11% of the sample. Sequencing was carried out using blood. Receptors were obtained from a woman aged 25-40 years with Graves' ophthalmopathy.

This clonotype was detected ten times or more. The chain is built from TRBV28 and TRBJ1-5; D gene unclear. The V gene's germline CDR1 is MDHEN and CDR2 SYDVKM. V was shortened by 6 bases and J by 10 bases, with 19 bases between the two germline ends. The CDR3 contains 14 residues. As DNA, the CDR3 is TGTGCCAGCAGCTTTCGGACGGACGTTTTTCCCCAGCATTTT. It is translated as CASSFRTDVFPQHF.

The J gene is TRBJ2-7, the V gene TRBV6-1, with TRBD1 matching 8 bases. The junction had 15 bases not matched to a gene; V was cut back by 4 bases and J by 1 base. Per germline, CDR1 MNHNS and CDR2 SASEGT. This CDR3 is built from 18 residues. The CDR3 DNA is TGTGCCAGCAGTGGAGCTACAGGGGGTAACCCAAATTCCTACGAGCAGTACTTC. Amino acid sequence: CASSGATGGNPNSYEQYF.

The CDR3 is CASSYGLKNTGELFF. The CDR3 DNA reads as TGTGCCAGCAGTTACGGCCTTAAGAACACCGGGGAGCTGTTTTTT. The gene calls are TRBV6-5 and TRBJ2-2; no definite D call. Germline V gene sequence: CDR1 MNHEY, CDR2 SVGAGI. The CDR3 is 15 residues long. V lost 2 bases to trimming and J lost 1 base, with 8 bases between them.

This clonotype has ten or more counts. The rearrangement links TRBV7-9 to TRBJ1-5; 9 bases match TRBD1. The CDR3 is made up of 16 amino acids. Germline-derived CDR1 and CDR2 are SEHNR and FQNEAQ (reference sequence). The V and J ends lost 5 bases and 4 bases, in that order; junction bases with no gene match: 9. The CDR3 spells CASSVTGTGKNQPQHF. The CDR3 DNA reads as TGTGCCAGCAGCGTAACCGGGACAGGGAAGAATCAGCCCCAGCATTTT.

This clonotype was picked up many times. The chain is built from TRBV15 and TRBJ1-2; the D is unclear. Germline loops: CDR1 LNHNV, CDR2 YYDKDF (reference sequence). The CDR3 length is 13 residues. V lost 6 bases, J lost 2 bases, and 10 bases lay in between. The CDR3 bases are TGTGCCACCAGTCCAGACACAAACTATGGCTACACCTTC. This encodes CATSPDTNYGYTF.

In its sample, this clonotype was seen many times. The chain is built from TRBV10-3 and TRBJ1-5; perhaps TRBD1 as D (6 bases). Germline V lookup: CDR1 ENHRY, CDR2 SYGVKD. The CDR3 has 13 amino acids. V gave up 7 bases and J gave up 7 bases, with 14 bases separating them. The CDR3 nucleotides read TGTGCCATCAACCCGACCCAGGGGCAGCCCCAGCATTTT. Its protein product is CAINPTQGQPQHF.

At least ten counts were recorded for this clonotype. This chain links TRBV27 with TRBJ2-5, with D perhaps TRBD1 (6 bases). The V gene lost 4 bases and the J gene lost 7 bases, with 19 bases spanning the gap. This CDR3 comprises 15 residues. Per the germline V gene, CDR1 is MNHEY and CDR2 is SMNVEV (reference sequence). CDR3 sequence (DNA): TGTGCCAGCAGTTCAGGGGACACCATCAGTGTGACCCAGTACTTC. As protein: CASSSGDTISVTQYF.

This sequence joins TRBV28 and TRBJ2-2, with a possible D match to TRBD2 (6 bases). Germline loops: CDR1 MDHEN, CDR2 SYDVKM. Trimming stripped 6 bases from V and 1 base from J, with 12 bases between. CDR3 length equals 15 residues. The CDR3 sequence: CASSLGGVNTGELFF. As DNA, the CDR3 is TGTGCCAGCAGCCTCGGAGGGGTGAACACCGGGGAGCTGTTTTTT. Combining the CDR3 with reference TRBV28 and TRBJ2-2 gives the whole variable domain DVKVTQSSRYLVKRTGEKVFLECVQDMDHENMFWYRQDPGLGLRLIYFSYDVKMKEKGDIPEGYSVSREKKERFSLILESASTNQTSMYLCASSLGGVNTGELFFGEGSRLTVL.

This clonotype was recorded a few times. The chain combines TRBV27 with TRBJ1-2, with D hard to call. CDR1 is MNHEY, CDR2 SMNVEV, per germline (reference sequence). The CDR3 totals 13 residues. With 3 bases removed from V and 8 bases from J, the gap between germline ends came to 13 bases. The CDR3 bases are TGTGCCAGCAGTTTGGCGGGGTTAGGCGGCTACACCTTC. It translates to CASSLAGLGGYTF.

This clonotype was seen at least ten times. This chain links TRBV7-8 with TRBJ1-5; TRBD1 agrees at 7 bases. Germline V lookup: CDR1 SGHVS, CDR2 FQNEAQ. The CDR3 consists of 15 residues. The trim removed 7 bases at V and 4 bases at J, leaving 10 bases unmatched. The CDR3 protein is CASTQTGLSNQPQHF. The CDR3 DNA is TGTGCCAGCACCCAGACAGGGCTCTCGAATCAGCCCCAGCATTTT.